The T cell receptor (beta chain) under discussion was sequenced for a study of CD8 T cells in ankylosing spondylitis (dated by TCRdb to the late 2010s). About the investigation overall: To find TCR variants linked to disease, the study profiled T cell receptor beta repertoires in ankylosing spondylitis patients and healthy donors. In total, the full study cohort was made up of approximately 99 healthy donors and approximately 24 ankylosing spondylitis patients. Peripheral blood samples were taken, and synovial fluid was additionally collected from ankylosing spondylitis patients.

The listed sequencing device is Illumina HiSeq 2500. TCR beta libraries were prepared by quantitative 5'-RACE with molecular barcodes. The study's processing was this. A new computational method based on a probabilistic model of VDJ rearrangement was used to identify disease-linked TCR variants. TCRdb itself trimmed the public reads at Q25 with fastp, ran MiXCR and retained productive beta chains. One record per CDR3 amino acid sequence lists the most common genes and DNA. These V and J calls derive from TCRdb rather than the authors' analysis. The table for this sample lists about 840,000 distinct CDR3 sequences; 12% of them were counted only once. Of the sample, roughly 0.51% is held by the ten largest clones. Broad study findings and their caveats: The disease-linked clones were reported to be significantly enriched in matched synovial fluid samples from ankylosing spondylitis patients. Blood from ankylosing spondylitis patients appeared to be characterized by a TCR beta motif made up of under ten highly homologous amino acid variants. In peripheral blood, the disease-linked clones were found at relatively low frequencies and had a CD8+ phenotype. Some of the motif variants had been reported before in the synovial fluid and blood of reactive arthritis patients, a finding that suggests common disease-initiation mechanisms.

This clonotype occurred many times. What antigen it recognizes has not been identified. Base qualities are not at hand, and no much larger clone is one base apart. The CDR3 runs 13 amino acids, cysteine and phenylalanine included. CDR3 DNA is the only sequence kept; it has 39 bases, read in frame from the first base. Based on the germline V gene, the CDR1 and CDR2 sequences are MNHEY and SVGEGT. Trimming costs V 6 bases and J 4 bases, and their ends lie 12 bases apart. This sequence was found in a male donor with ankylosing spondylitis. Recombination connected TRBV6-2 or TRBV6-3 to TRBJ2-5; there is no confident call for the D gene. What was sequenced was blood, either unsorted or a sorted T cell fraction (not recorded which). The CDR3 protein sequence reads: CASRPTTGETQYF. The DNA is as follows: TGTGCCAGCAGGCCGACGACTGGAGAGACCCAGTACTTC.